The clone carrying this T cell receptor beta chain was detected only once. Its antigen is undetermined. An immunoSEQ assay, version v3.0, was performed at survey level. TCRdb's copy holds only in-frame clones and misses some; the assay was immunoSEQ multiplex PCR. This sample carries about 28,000 clones, 90% to 95% of them seen once, and the ten largest clones take 6.5% to 10%. This entry is derived from a study of long-term antiretroviral therapy in people with HIV. Background on the study: The earliest samples came about a decade before the 2015 immediate-ART recommendation. Study findings and constraints: Pre-ART clonal expansion yielded clones that dominated the repertoire at all time points.

Germline-derived CDR1 and CDR2 are SGHDN and FVKESK. This CDR3 has 15 residues. V dropped 1 base and J dropped 6 bases, with 14 bases sitting between them. Post-ART PBMC samples numbered at least two per donor, and pre-ART ones at least one. The source material was unsorted PBMCs, sampled 6 to 6.5 years after starting antiretroviral therapy. The receptor was derived from a man aged 25-40 years with HIV. This chain links TRBV14 with TRBJ2-3; no firm D call. The CDR3 sequence is CASSQGVVPLDTQYF. CDR3 coding DNA: TGTGCCAGCAGCCAAGGCGTCGTCCCTTTGGATACGCAGTATTTT.